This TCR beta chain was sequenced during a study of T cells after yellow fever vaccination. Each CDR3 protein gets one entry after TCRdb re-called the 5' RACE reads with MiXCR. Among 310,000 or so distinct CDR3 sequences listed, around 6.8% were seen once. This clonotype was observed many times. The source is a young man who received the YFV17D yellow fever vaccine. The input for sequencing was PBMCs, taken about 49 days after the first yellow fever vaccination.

The CDR3 loop is CASSQEVGRNEQYV. DNA for the CDR3: TGTGCCAGCAGCCAAGAGGTAGGGCGCAACGAGCAGTACGTC. The rearrangement uses TRBV4-2 and TRBJ2-7; D unclear. The CDR3 covers 14 residues. V dropped 0 bases and J dropped 5 bases, with 11 bases sitting between them. In germline, CDR1 is LGHNA, CDR2 YNFKEQ.